This T cell receptor beta chain was obtained from a study of cytomegalovirus exposure and HLA in healthy donors. Study-wide results and limits: Using the classifier, cytomegalovirus status was reportedly diagnosed with high specificity and sensitivity. The study listed under 200 cytomegalovirus-associated TCR beta chains.

Primers included in the PCR were 60 Vbeta and 13 Jbeta primers. Generated by immunoSEQ multiplex PCR, the TCRdb table keeps only in-frame clones and is missing some. The sample gives more than 85,000 clones, about 80% of which show up once; 1.5% to 2% is in the top ten. The V end was cut by 2 bases, the J end by 2 bases, with 6 bases between. Germline loops: CDR1 SNHLY, CDR2 FYNNEI. The CDR3 runs 14 residues. Of note for this clone: The antigen is undetermined.

The sequence was obtained from a man between 40 and 49 years old in good health and CMV-seronegative. Sequencing was performed on PBMCs. V and J are TRBV2 and TRBJ2-2; D uncertain. In DNA form, the CDR3 reads TGTGCCAGCAGTGAAATCACTAACACCGGGGAGCTGTTTTTT. This sequence encodes CASSEITNTGELFF.